The 30 T cell receptor beta chains listed next were all sequenced from one sample in a study of siplizumab effects on memory and regulatory T cells. Sequenced by immunoSEQ multiplex PCR; TCRdb stores in-frame clones only, minus some. Here the sample spans about 85,000 clones, just under 95% being singletons. The sequenced sample consisted of CD8+ T cells sorted from blood. All receptors come from a human donor in good health.

The rearrangement uses TRBV13 and TRBJ2-1, with D perhaps TRBD2 (6 bases). CDR1 and CDR2 from the germline V gene are PRHDT and FYEKMQ (reference sequence). CDR3 size: 15 residues. The ends were cut back, 5 bases at V and 2 bases at J, with 13 bases in the middle. The CDR3 loop reads CASSQTSGAYNEQFF. DNA for the CDR3: TGTGCCAGCAGCCAGACCTCGGGAGCCTACAATGAGCAGTTCTTC.

The CDR3 DNA sequence: TGTGCCAGCACCCTAGCGATTCGGAACTACGAGCAGTACTTC. Amino acid sequence: CASTLAIRNYEQYF. This rearrangement joins TRBV28 to TRBJ2-7; possible D gene TRBD2, 6 bases. The V gene's germline CDR1 is MDHEN and CDR2 SYDVKM. V lost 7 bases, J lost 3 bases, and 16 bases lay in between. This CDR3 has 14 amino acids. The full variable domain, completed using reference TRBV28 and TRBJ2-7, is DVKVTQSSRYLVKRTGEKVFLECVQDMDHENMFWYRQDPGLGLRLIYFSYDVKMKEKGDIPEGYSVSREKKERFSLILESASTNQTSMYLCASTLAIRNYEQYFGPGTRLTVT.

V is TRBV25-1 and J is TRBJ2-1; no clear D gene. The CDR3 consists of 11 residues. V was clipped by 6 bases and J by 9 bases, with 9 bases between them. Germline-derived CDR1 and CDR2 are MGHDK and SYGVNS. CDR3 region: CASSQVREQFF. The CDR3 DNA follows: TGTGCCAGCAGCCAGGTCCGTGAGCAGTTCTTC.

V gene TRBV27 combines with J gene TRBJ2-7; the match to TRBD2 covers 11 bases. In germline, CDR1 is MNHEY, CDR2 SMNVEV (reference sequence). The CDR3 spans 19 residues. The trim removed 1 base at V and 3 bases at J, leaving 14 bases unmatched. CDR3 bases: TGTGCCAGCAGTTTATTACTAGCGGGAGAAACCGGACCCCTCTACGAGCAGTACTTC. Translation gives CASSLLLAGETGPLYEQYF.

V and J are TRBV27 and TRBJ1-5; D is unresolved. The V end lost 3 bases, the J end lost 0 bases, and 6 bases lay between the germline ends. The CDR3 totals 14 residues. Per the germline V gene, CDR1 is MNHEY and CDR2 is SMNVEV (reference sequence). The CDR3 loop is CASSLSDSNQPQHF. The CDR3 region has the DNA TGTGCCAGCAGTTTGTCAGATAGCAATCAGCCCCAGCATTTT.

This CDR3 reads CASIYGVAGSYNEQFF. CDR3 DNA: TGTGCCAGCATCTATGGAGTAGCGGGCTCCTACAATGAGCAGTTCTTC. This chain uses TRBV7-9 with TRBJ2-1, with 7 bases matching TRBD2. This CDR3 is built from 16 residues. Per the germline V gene, CDR1 is SEHNR and CDR2 is FQNEAQ (reference sequence). V lost 7 bases to trimming and J lost 0 bases; unmatched junction nucleotides: 9.

J is TRBJ2-7 and V is TRBV7-9, with no clear D. Germline lookup yields CDR1 SEHNR and CDR2 FQNEAQ (reference sequence). V lost 1 base to trimming and J lost 3 bases, with 7 bases between them. CDR3 length: 13 residues. CDR3 in amino acids: CASSLGASYEQYF. In DNA form, the CDR3 reads TGTGCCAGCAGCTTAGGGGCGAGCTACGAGCAGTACTTC.

CDR3 DNA: TGTGCCAGCAGTCCACTAGCGGGAGAAGAGACCCAGTACTTC. This encodes CASSPLAGEETQYF. The rearrangement links TRBV7-8 to TRBJ2-5; TRBD2 matches 11 bases. This CDR3 has 14 residues. Germline V gives CDR1 SGHVS, CDR2 FQNEAQ. The junction had 3 bases not matched to a gene; V was cut back by 6 bases and J by 3 bases.

This sequence joins TRBV15 and TRBJ2-7; no firm D call. CDR3 length: 11 amino acids. V lost 5 bases and J 2 bases, leaving 4 bases between the germline ends. The germline V gene encodes CDR1 LNHNV and CDR2 YYDKDF (reference sequence). CDR3 amino acids: CATSEAYEQYF. DNA for the CDR3: TGTGCCACCAGCGAAGCCTACGAGCAGTACTTC.

The rearrangement links TRBV4-1 to TRBJ1-1; D is perhaps TRBD1 (5 bases). Germline lookup yields CDR1 MGHRA and CDR2 YSYEKL. Trimming took 4 bases from V and 7 from J, leaving 25 bases between them. The CDR3 is 17 residues long. CDR3 DNA: TGCGCCAGCAGCCCGGCCCGTTTCGCGCGGGGGGAGAATGAAGCTTTCTTT. Protein sequence: CASSPARFARGENEAFF.

V is TRBV4-1 and J is TRBJ1-5; D is undetermined. V shed 1 base and J shed 2 bases, with 15 bases lying between them. The CDR3 extends over 17 amino acids. In germline, CDR1 is MGHRA, CDR2 YSYEKL. In DNA form, the CDR3 reads TGCGCCAGCAGCCAAGCGGATGAACAACGCGGCAATCAGCCCCAGCATTTT. Its protein product is CASSQADEQRGNQPQHF.

This chain uses TRBV11-2 with TRBJ2-5, with D perhaps assigned TRBD1 or TRBD2 (6 bases each). This CDR3 has 15 amino acids. Germline loops: CDR1 SGHAT, CDR2 FQNNGV. Trimming took off 2 bases at V and 0 bases at J, with 10 bases between the two ends. The CDR3 is CASSLSRDNQETQYF. DNA of the CDR3: TGTGCCAGCAGCTTATCGCGGGACAACCAAGAGACCCAGTACTTC.

The rearrangement uses TRBV19 and TRBJ2-1, with 9 bases aligning to TRBD2. The CDR3 is 15 residues long. J lost 8 bases, V lost 4 bases, and 9 bases had no gene match. From germline, CDR1 is LNHDA and CDR2 SQIVND (reference sequence). DNA for the CDR3: TGTGCCAGTAGTAAACCGGGACTAGCTCCCGATGAGCAGTTCTTC. It specifies CASSKPGLAPDEQFF.

The V call is TRBV6-5, the J call TRBJ1-2; tentatively, D is TRBD1 (6 bases). This CDR3 comprises 15 residues. Germline lookup yields CDR1 MNHEY and CDR2 SVGAGI. Trimming pared 0 bases from V and 3 bases from J, leaving 11 bases between. CDR3 amino acids: CASSYSGGLDYGYTF. CDR3 nucleotides: TGTGCCAGCAGTTACTCGGGGGGGCTGGACTATGGCTACACCTTC.

This rearrangement joins TRBV9 to TRBJ1-1; no definite D call. V dropped 4 bases and J dropped 1 base, with 8 bases sitting between them. Germline values: CDR1 SGDLS, CDR2 YYNGEE. CDR3 length: 13 residues. CDR3 protein: CASSPDKNTEAFF. In DNA, the CDR3 is TGTGCCAGCAGCCCCGACAAGAACACTGAAGCTTTCTTT.

The CDR3 DNA reads as TGTGCCAGCACCCCCCTGGATCATACCTCCTACGAGCAGTACTTC. It codes for CASTPLDHTSYEQYF. The chain recombines TRBV2 with TRBJ2-7, with D unresolved. Germline V gene sequence: CDR1 SNHLY, CDR2 FYNNEI. The V and J ends lost 7 bases and 0 bases respectively, with 16 bases between them. The CDR3 is made up of 15 amino acids. Looking up the rest from reference TRBV2 and TRBJ2-7 gives the full variable domain: EPEVTQTPSHQVTQMGQEVILRCVPISNHLYFYWYRQILGQKVEFLVSFYNNEISEKSEIFDDQFSVERPDGSNFTLKIRSTKLEDSAMYFCASTPLDHTSYEQYFGPGTRLTVT.

The chain links TRBV7-8 to TRBJ2-7; D gene uncertain. Germline CDR1 SGHVS, CDR2 FQNEAQ. Trimming removed 3 bases at V and 1 base at J, with 7 bases between. CDR3 length: 13 residues. The CDR3 DNA follows: TGTGCCAGCAGCTTTCCTCCTTCCTACGAGCAGTACTTC. This codes for CASSFPPSYEQYF.

Only one count was recorded for this clone. The chain employs TRBV9 and TRBJ2-2; 8 bases are shared with TRBD2. Germline-derived CDR1 and CDR2 are SGDLS and YYNGEE. The junction had 6 bases not matched to a gene; V was cut back by 0 bases and J by 2 bases. This CDR3 contains 17 residues. CDR3 amino acids: CASSVVPSGSNTGELFF. DNA for the CDR3: TGTGCCAGCAGCGTAGTCCCCAGCGGGAGTAACACCGGGGAGCTGTTTTTT.

Only a few counts were recorded for this clone. CDR3: CASSSTTYNEQFF. CDR3 DNA: TGTGCCAGCAGCTCGACAACTTACAATGAGCAGTTCTTC. The rearrangement uses TRBV5-6 and TRBJ2-1; D call uncertain. Germline assignment: CDR1 SGHDT and CDR2 YYEEEE. The germline V and J ends were trimmed by 3 bases and 4 bases, with 8 bases remaining between them. CDR3 length equals 13 residues.

The chain recombines TRBV28 with TRBJ1-1; 7 nucleotides match TRBD1. The CDR3 runs 15 residues. Germline lookup yields CDR1 MDHEN and CDR2 SYDVKM. The trim removed 3 bases at V and 1 base at J, leaving 5 bases unmatched. The CDR3 coding sequence is TGTGCCAGCAGTTTTTTGACAGGGACGAACACTGAAGCTTTCTTT. It is translated as CASSFLTGTNTEAFF.

The chain has TRBV5-1 and TRBJ2-1, with TRBD2 identical over 10 bases. Germline CDR1 and CDR2: SGHRS and YFSETQ. This CDR3 has 16 amino acids. Trimming took 0 bases from V and 0 from J; bases not matched to a gene: 0. CDR3 protein: CASSLGLAGSYNEQFF. Here the CDR3 DNA reads TGCGCCAGCAGCTTGGGACTAGCGGGCTCCTACAATGAGCAGTTCTTC. The entire variable domain, with the rest obtained from reference TRBV5-1 and TRBJ2-1, is as follows: KAGVTQTPRYLIKTRGQQVTLSCSPISGHRSVSWYQQTPGQGLQFLFEYFSETQRNKGNFPGRFSGRQFSNSRSEMNVSTLELGDSALYLCASSLGLAGSYNEQFFGPGTRLTVL.

The chain links TRBV27 to TRBJ2-5; D unresolved. The closer fit of TRBJ2-7 to the DNA end suggests the J call may be wrong. The CDR3 totals 13 residues. Germline CDR1 MNHEY, CDR2 SMNVEV (reference sequence). This CDR3 is CASSLGISYEQYF. The CDR3 bases are TGTGCCAGCAGTTTAGGTATCTCCTACGAGCAGTACTTC.

This rearrangement joins TRBV7-6 to TRBJ2-2; D gene unclear. Germline CDR1 and CDR2: SGHVS and FNYEAQ. Trimming cost V 1 base and J 2 bases, with 5 bases left between them. This CDR3 contains 14 residues. The CDR3: CASSLEENTGELFF. The CDR3 region has the DNA TGTGCCAGCAGCTTAGAAGAAAACACCGGGGAGCTGTTTTTT.

This clone has just one count. The CDR3 reads CASSIRLGLNAKNIQYF. CDR3 sequence (DNA): TGTGCCAGTAGTATAAGACTAGGGCTTAATGCCAAAAACATTCAGTACTTC. The rearrangement uses TRBV19 and TRBJ2-4; TRBD2 might be the D (6 bases). The CDR3 totals 17 residues. V lost 2 bases and J 1 base, leaving 15 bases between the germline ends. Germline loops: CDR1 LNHDA, CDR2 SQIVND (reference sequence).

This rearrangement joins TRBV13 to TRBJ1-2; TRBD1 might be the D (5 bases). This CDR3 contains 13 residues. The germline gives CDR1 PRHDT, CDR2 FYEKMQ (reference sequence). Trimming stripped 5 bases from V and 8 bases from J, with 15 bases between. This chain's CDR3 is CASSLRDPRGYTF. In DNA, the CDR3 is TGTGCCAGCAGCCTCAGGGATCCGAGAGGCTACACCTTC.

The chain carries TRBV19 and TRBJ2-2; perhaps TRBD1 as D (6 bases). V shed 5 bases and J shed 0 bases, with 16 bases lying between them. The CDR3 is 17 residues long. In germline, CDR1 is LNHDA, CDR2 SQIVND (reference sequence). The CDR3 is CASSLGSRGTNTGELFF. CDR3 sequence (DNA): TGTGCCAGTAGTTTGGGCTCCAGGGGCACGAACACCGGGGAGCTGTTTTTT.

The rearrangement joins TRBV19 to TRBJ1-1; maybe TRBD1 (5 bases). The CDR3 sequence is 14 residues long. Germline V gene sequence: CDR1 LNHDA, CDR2 SQIVND (reference sequence). V lost 9 bases, J lost 0 bases, and 14 bases lay in between. CDR3 protein: CASSTGSLNTEAFF. The CDR3 DNA is TGTGCCAGCTCAACAGGTTCACTGAACACTGAAGCTTTCTTT.

This sequence joins TRBV29-1 and TRBJ1-4, with D perhaps matching TRBD1 (5 bases). V was cut by 0 bases and J by 4 bases, with 9 bases left in between. This CDR3 has 14 amino acids. CDR1 is SQVTM and CDR2 is ANQGSEA in the germline V gene. The CDR3 DNA is TGCAGCGTTGAAGAGTCAGGGAATAATGAAAAACTGTTTTTT. Residues: CSVEESGNNEKLFF.

The V and J genes are TRBV5-6 and TRBJ1-1; 7 bases fit TRBD1. CDR1 is SGHDT and CDR2 is YYEEEE in the germline V gene. V shed 4 bases, J shed 6 bases, and the junction held 6 bases outside the gene matches. The CDR3 is made up of 13 amino acids. In nucleotides, the CDR3 is TGTGCCAGCAGCGATACAGGGGTCGCTGAAGCTTTCTTT. Translation gives CASSDTGVAEAFF.

J is TRBJ1-4 and V is TRBV6-1; D unresolved. The CDR3 consists of 15 residues. CDR1 and CDR2 from the germline V gene are MNHNS and SASEGT. The V end was cut by 1 base, the J end by 13 bases, with 19 bases between. This chain's CDR3 is CASSEVGLPAGILFF. The CDR3 region has the DNA TGTGCCAGCAGTGAAGTTGGGCTGCCAGCCGGAATACTGTTTTTT.